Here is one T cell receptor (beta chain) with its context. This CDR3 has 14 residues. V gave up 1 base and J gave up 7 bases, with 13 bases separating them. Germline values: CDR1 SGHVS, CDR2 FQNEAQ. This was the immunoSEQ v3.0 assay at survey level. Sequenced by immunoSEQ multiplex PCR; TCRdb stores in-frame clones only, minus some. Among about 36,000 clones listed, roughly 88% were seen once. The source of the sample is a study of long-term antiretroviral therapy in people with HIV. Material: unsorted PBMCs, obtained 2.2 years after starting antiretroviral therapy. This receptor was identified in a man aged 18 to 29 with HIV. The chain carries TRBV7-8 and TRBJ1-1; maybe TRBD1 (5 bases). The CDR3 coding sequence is TGTGCCAGCAGCTTAGGATTGGGGGGTCGTGAAGCTTTCTTT. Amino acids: CASSLGLGGREAFF.